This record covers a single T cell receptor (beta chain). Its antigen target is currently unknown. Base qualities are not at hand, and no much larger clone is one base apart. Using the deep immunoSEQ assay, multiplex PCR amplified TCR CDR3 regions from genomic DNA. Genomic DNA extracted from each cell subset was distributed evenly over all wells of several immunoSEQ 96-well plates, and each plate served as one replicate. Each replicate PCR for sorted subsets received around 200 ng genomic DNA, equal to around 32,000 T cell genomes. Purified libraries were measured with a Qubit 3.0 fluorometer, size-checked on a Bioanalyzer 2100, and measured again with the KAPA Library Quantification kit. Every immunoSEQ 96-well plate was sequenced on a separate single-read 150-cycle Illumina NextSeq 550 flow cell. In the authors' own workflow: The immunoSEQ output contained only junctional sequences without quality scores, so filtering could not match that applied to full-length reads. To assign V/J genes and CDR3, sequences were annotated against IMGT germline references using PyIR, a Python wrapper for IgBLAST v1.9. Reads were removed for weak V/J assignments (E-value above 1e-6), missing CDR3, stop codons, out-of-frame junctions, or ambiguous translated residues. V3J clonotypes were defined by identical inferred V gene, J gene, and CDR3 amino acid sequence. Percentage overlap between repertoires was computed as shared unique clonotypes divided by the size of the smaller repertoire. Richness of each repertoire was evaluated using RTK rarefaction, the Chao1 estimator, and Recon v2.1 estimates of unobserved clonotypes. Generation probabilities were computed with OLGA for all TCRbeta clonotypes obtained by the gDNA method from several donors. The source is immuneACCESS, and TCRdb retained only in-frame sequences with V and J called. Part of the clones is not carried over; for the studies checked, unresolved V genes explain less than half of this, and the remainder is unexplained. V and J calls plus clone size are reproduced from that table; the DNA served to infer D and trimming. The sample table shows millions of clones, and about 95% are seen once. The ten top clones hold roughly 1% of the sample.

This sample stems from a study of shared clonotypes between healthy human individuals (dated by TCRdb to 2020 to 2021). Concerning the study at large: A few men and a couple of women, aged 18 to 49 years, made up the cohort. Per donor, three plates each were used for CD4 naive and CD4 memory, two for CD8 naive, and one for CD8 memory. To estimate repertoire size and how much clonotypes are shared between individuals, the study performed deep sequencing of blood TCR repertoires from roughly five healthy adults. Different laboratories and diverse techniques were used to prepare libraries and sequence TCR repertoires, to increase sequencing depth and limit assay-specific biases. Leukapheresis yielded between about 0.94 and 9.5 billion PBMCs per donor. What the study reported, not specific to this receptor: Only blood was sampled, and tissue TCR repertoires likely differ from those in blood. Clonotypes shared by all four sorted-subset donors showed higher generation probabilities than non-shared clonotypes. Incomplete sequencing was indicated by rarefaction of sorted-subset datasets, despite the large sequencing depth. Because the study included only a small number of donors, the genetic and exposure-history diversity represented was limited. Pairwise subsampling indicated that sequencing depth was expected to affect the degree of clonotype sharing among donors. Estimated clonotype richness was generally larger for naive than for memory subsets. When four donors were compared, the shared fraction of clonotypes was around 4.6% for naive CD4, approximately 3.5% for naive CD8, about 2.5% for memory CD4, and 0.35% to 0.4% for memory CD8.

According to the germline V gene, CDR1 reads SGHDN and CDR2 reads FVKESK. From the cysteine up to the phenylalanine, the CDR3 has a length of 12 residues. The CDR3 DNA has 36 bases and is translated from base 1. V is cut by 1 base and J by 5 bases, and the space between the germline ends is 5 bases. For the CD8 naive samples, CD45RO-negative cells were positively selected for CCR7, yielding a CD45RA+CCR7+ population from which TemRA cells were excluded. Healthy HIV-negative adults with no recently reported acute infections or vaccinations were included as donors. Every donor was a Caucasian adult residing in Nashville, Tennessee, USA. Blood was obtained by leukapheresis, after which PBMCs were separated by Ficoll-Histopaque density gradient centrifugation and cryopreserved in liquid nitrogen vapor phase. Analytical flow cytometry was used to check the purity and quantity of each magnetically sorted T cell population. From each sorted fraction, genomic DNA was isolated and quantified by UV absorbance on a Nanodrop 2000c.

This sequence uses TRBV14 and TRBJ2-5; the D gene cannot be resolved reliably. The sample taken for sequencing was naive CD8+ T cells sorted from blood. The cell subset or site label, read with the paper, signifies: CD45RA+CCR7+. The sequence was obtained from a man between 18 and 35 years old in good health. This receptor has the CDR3 CASSQAWETQYF. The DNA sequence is TGTGCCAGCAGCCAAGCATGGGAGACCCAGTACTTC.